The next 11 T cell receptor beta chains were all read from a single sample in a study of T cell responses to AZD1222 COVID-19 vaccine. Produced via immunoSEQ multiplex PCR; TCRdb's table is partial and in-frame only. The sample lists 100,000 to 150,000 clones, less than 95% occurring once. The starting material was peripheral blood, obtained on day 0 of MenACWY control vaccination. The receptor set was obtained from an adult in good health.

A single count supports this clone. The chain joins TRBV19 to TRBJ2-4; tentatively, D is TRBD1 (7 bases). Germline V gene lookup returns CDR1 LNHDA and CDR2 SQIVND (reference sequence). The CDR3 spans 16 residues. Trimming cost V 5 bases and J 1 base, with 15 bases left between them. In nucleotides, the CDR3 is TGTGCCAGTAGTCGAGGAGGGGGCTTCGCCAAAAACATTCAGTACTTC. Protein: CASSRGGGFAKNIQYF. Variable domain in full (rest from reference TRBV19 and TRBJ2-4): DGGITQSPKYLFRKEGQNVTLSCEQNLNHDAMYWYRQDPGQGLRLIYYSQIVNDFQKGDIAEGYSVSREKKESFPLTVTSAQKNPTAFYLCASSRGGGFAKNIQYFGAGTRLSVL.

The chain links TRBV5-6 to TRBJ2-3; TRBD2 matches at 8 bases. CDR1 and CDR2 from the germline V gene are SGHDT and YYEEEE. The V gene end was trimmed by 5 bases and the J gene end by 3 bases; junction bases not matched to a gene: 8. This CDR3 has 15 residues. This chain's CDR3 is CASRWRGGLTDTQYF. In DNA form, the CDR3 reads TGTGCCAGCAGATGGCGCGGGGGGTTAACAGATACGCAGTATTTT.

This clone was seen only once. The V and J genes are TRBV24-1 and TRBJ2-5, with D maybe TRBD1 (6 bases). The ends were cut back, 5 bases at V and 1 base at J, with 10 bases in the middle. The CDR3 is 14 residues long. Germline V CDR1 and CDR2: KGHDR, SFDVKD. This chain's CDR3 is CATSGWDTQETQYF. CDR3 bases: TGTGCCACCAGTGGGTGGGACACCCAAGAGACCCAGTACTTC.

This clone was seen only a few times. The chain has TRBV6-5 and TRBJ2-2; the match to TRBD1 covers 8 bases. The germline V gene has CDR1 MNHEY and CDR2 SVGAGI. The V segment lost 2 bases and the J segment 2 bases; nucleotides outside the gene matches: 1. There are 15 residues in the CDR3. The CDR3 bases are TGTGCCAGCAGTTACGACAGGGGTAACACCGGGGAGCTGTTTTTT. Its protein is CASSYDRGNTGELFF.

The J gene is TRBJ1-1, the V gene TRBV29-1; D possibly corresponds to TRBD1 (6 bases). Germline V CDR1 and CDR2: SQVTM, ANQGSEA. The CDR3 sequence is 13 residues long. V was cut by 6 bases and J by 0 bases, with 11 bases left in between. This chain's CDR3 is CSVERDMNTEAFF. CDR3 nucleotide sequence: TGCAGCGTGGAGAGGGACATGAACACTGAAGCTTTCTTT.

The chain is built from TRBV2 and TRBJ1-6; D is undetermined. Trimming removed 3 bases at V and 4 bases at J, with 7 bases between. This CDR3 is built from 14 residues. Germline loops: CDR1 SNHLY, CDR2 FYNNEI. The CDR3 DNA sequence: TGTGCCAGCAGTGACGACGGGTATAATTCACCCCTCCACTTT. This sequence encodes CASSDDGYNSPLHF.

The rearrangement joins TRBV7-2 to TRBJ2-5; TRBD2 aligns across 7 bases. CDR1 and CDR2 from the germline V gene are SGHTA and FQGNSA. Trimming took 6 bases from V and 3 from J; bases not matched to a gene: 10. There are 15 residues in the CDR3. CDR3 sequence (DNA): TGTGCCAGCAGAAGATCAGGGAGGGCAGAAGAGACCCAGTACTTC. This gives the protein CASRRSGRAEETQYF.

CDR3 loop: CASSQGPMNTEAFF. The DNA of the CDR3 is TGTGCCAGCAGCCAGGGACCGATGAACACTGAAGCTTTCTTT. The gene calls are TRBV9 and TRBJ1-1; D is possibly TRBD1 (5 bases). The V and J ends lost 4 bases and 0 bases respectively, with 10 bases between them. The CDR3 length is 14 residues. The germline V gene encodes CDR1 SGDLS and CDR2 YYNGEE.

The rearrangement links TRBV11-2 to TRBJ1-5, with D possibly being TRBD1 (6 bases). V was cut by 5 bases and J by 8 bases, with 16 bases left in between. Germline-derived CDR1 and CDR2 are SGHAT and FQNNGV. This CDR3 contains 14 residues. In DNA, the CDR3 is TGTGCCAGCAGCCTAAGGGTAGGGGGGGAGCCCCAGCATTTT. This gives the protein CASSLRVGGEPQHF.

The chain couples TRBV30 to TRBJ1-1; a weak D match, TRBD1 (6 bases). Trimming took off 1 base at V and 1 base at J, with 10 bases between the two ends. The length of the CDR3 is 14 residues. Germline V gene sequence: CDR1 GTSNPN, CDR2 SVGIG (reference sequence). The CDR3 loop reads CAWSGGGGNTEAFF. The CDR3 bases are TGTGCCTGGAGTGGGGGAGGGGGGAACACTGAAGCTTTCTTT.

The chain carries TRBV7-6 and TRBJ1-1; D not resolved. The CDR3 runs to 15 residues. V dropped 1 base and J dropped 0 bases, with 9 bases sitting between them. Germline CDR1 SGHVS, CDR2 FNYEAQ. CDR3 DNA sequence: TGTGCCAGCAGCTTAGGTGGTTTCATGAACACTGAAGCTTTCTTT. Translating it yields CASSLGGFMNTEAFF.